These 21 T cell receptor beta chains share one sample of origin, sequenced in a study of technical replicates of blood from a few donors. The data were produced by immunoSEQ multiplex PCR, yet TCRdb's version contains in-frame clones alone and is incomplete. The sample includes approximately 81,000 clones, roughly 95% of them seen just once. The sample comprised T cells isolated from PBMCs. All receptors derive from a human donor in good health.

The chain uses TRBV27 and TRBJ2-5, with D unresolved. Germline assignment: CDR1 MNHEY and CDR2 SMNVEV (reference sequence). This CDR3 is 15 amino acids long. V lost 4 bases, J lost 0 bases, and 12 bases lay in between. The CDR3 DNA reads TGTGCCAGCAGTTCGTCCTCAGGCAACCAAGAGACCCAGTACTTC. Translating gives CASSSSSGNQETQYF.

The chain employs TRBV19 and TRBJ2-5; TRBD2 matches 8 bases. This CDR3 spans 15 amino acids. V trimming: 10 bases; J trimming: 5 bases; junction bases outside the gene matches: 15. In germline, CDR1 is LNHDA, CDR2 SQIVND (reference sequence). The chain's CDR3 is CAIPGTGGPTETQYF. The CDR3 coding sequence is TGTGCCATACCAGGAACGGGAGGGCCGACGGAGACCCAGTACTTC.

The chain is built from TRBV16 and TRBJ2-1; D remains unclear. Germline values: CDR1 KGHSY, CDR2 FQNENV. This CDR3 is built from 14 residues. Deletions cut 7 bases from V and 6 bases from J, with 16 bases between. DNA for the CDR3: TGTGCCAGCAACCCGAATTTGGCCGTCAATGAGCAGTTCTTC. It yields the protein CASNPNLAVNEQFF.

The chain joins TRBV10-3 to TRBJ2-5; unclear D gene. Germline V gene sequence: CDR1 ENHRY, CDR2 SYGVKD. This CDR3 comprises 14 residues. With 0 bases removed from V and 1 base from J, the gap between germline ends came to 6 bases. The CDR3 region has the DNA TGTGCCATCAGTGAGTCACAAATCCAAGAGACCCAGTACTTC. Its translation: CAISESQIQETQYF.

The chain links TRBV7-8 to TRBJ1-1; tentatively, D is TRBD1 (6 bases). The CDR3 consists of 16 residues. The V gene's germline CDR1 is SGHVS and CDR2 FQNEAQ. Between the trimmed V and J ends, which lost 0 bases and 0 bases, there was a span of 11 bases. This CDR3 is CASSLANRDVNTEAFF. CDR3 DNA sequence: TGTGCCAGCAGCTTAGCTAACAGGGACGTGAACACTGAAGCTTTCTTT. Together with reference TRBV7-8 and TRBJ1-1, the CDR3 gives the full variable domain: GAGVSQSPRYKVAKRGQDVALRCDPISGHVSLFWYQQALGQGPEFLTYFQNEAQLDKSGLPSDRFFAERPEGSVSTLKIQRTQQEDSAVYLCASSLANRDVNTEAFFGQGTRLTVV.

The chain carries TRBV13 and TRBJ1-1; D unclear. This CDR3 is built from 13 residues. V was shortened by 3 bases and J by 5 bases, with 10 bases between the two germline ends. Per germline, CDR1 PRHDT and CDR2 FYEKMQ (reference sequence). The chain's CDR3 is CASSFLRRTEAFF. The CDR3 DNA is TGTGCCAGCAGCTTTTTACGCAGGACTGAAGCTTTCTTT.

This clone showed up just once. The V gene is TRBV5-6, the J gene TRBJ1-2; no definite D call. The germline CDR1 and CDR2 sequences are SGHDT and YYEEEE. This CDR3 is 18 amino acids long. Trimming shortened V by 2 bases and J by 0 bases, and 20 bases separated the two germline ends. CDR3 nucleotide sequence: TGTGCCAGCAGCTTCGGCGTGGGCAGGTACACTCCTAACTATGGCTACACCTTC. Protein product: CASSFGVGRYTPNYGYTF.

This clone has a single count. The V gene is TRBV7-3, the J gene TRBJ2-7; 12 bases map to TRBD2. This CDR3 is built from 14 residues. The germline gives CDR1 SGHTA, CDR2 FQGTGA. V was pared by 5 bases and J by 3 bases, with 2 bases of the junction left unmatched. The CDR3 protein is CASSPTSGGYEQYF. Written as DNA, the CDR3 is TGTGCCAGCAGCCCGACTAGCGGGGGCTACGAGCAGTACTTC.

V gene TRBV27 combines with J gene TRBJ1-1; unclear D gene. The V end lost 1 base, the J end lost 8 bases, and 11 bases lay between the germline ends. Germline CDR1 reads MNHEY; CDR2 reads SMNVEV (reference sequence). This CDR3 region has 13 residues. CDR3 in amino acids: CASSLYTSGEAFF. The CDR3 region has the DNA TGTGCCAGCAGTTTATATACATCGGGGGAAGCTTTCTTT.

DNA for the CDR3: TGCAGCGTTGCCCGACAGAGAAACACTGAAGCTTTCTTT. Amino acids: CSVARQRNTEAFF. V usage is TRBV29-1 and J usage is TRBJ1-1, with D perhaps TRBD1 (5 bases). V lost 4 bases to trimming and J lost 2 bases, with 11 bases between them. The CDR3 extends over 13 amino acids. Looked up from germline, CDR1 is SQVTM and CDR2 is ANQGSEA.

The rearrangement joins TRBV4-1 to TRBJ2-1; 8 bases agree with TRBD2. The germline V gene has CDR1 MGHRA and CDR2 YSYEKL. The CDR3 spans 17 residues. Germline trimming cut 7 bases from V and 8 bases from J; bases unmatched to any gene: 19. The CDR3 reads CASTRGFLTSVLDEQFF. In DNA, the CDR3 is TGCGCCAGCACTCGCGGATTTCTGACTAGCGTACTCGATGAGCAGTTCTTC.

DNA of the CDR3: TGTGCCAGCAGCTCAGGTGGGCAGGTCTATGGCTACACCTTC. As protein: CASSSGGQVYGYTF. J is TRBJ1-2 and V is TRBV9, with D unclear. This CDR3 comprises 14 residues. The ends were cut back, 4 bases at V and 4 bases at J, with 14 bases in the middle. CDR1 SGDLS and CDR2 YYNGEE come from the germline V gene.

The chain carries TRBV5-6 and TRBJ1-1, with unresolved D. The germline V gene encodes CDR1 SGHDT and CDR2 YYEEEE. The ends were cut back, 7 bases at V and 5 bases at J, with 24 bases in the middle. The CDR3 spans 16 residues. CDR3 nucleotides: TGTGCCAGCGAACTAACGTACCGACCGGTCAAGACTGAAGCTTTCTTT. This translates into CASELTYRPVKTEAFF.

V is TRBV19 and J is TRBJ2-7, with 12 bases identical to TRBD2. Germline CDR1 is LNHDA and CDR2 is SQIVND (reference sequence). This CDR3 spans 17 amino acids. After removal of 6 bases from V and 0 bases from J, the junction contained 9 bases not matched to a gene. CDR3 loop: CASSLGLAGPSSYEQYF. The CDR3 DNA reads TGTGCCAGTAGCTTGGGACTAGCGGGCCCGAGCTCCTACGAGCAGTACTTC.

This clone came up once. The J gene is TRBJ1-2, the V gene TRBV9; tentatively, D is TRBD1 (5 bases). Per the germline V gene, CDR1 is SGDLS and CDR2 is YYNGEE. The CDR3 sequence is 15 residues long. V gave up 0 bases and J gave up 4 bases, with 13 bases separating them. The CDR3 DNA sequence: TGTGCCAGCAGCGTAGCTTCCTCGGGACTCTATGGCTACACCTTC. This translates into CASSVASSGLYGYTF.

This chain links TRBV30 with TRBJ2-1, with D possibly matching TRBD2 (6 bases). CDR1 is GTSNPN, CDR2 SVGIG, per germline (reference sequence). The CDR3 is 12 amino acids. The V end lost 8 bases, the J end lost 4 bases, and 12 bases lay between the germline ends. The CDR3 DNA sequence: TGTGCCGGTAGAGGAGGGTACAATGAGCAGTTCTTC. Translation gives CAGRGGYNEQFF.

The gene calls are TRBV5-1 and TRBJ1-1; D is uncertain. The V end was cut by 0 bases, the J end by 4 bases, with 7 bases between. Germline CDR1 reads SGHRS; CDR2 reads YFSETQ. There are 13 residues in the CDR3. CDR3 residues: CASSLDGVTEAFF. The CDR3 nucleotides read TGCGCCAGCAGCTTGGACGGGGTCACTGAAGCTTTCTTT.

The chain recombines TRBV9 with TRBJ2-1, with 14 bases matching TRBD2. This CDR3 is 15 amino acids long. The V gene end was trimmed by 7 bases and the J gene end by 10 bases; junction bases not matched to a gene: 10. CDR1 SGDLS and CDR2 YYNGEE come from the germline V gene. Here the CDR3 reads CASAPGTSGSREQFF. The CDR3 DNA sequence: TGTGCCAGCGCCCCCGGGACTAGCGGGAGTCGAGAGCAGTTCTTC.

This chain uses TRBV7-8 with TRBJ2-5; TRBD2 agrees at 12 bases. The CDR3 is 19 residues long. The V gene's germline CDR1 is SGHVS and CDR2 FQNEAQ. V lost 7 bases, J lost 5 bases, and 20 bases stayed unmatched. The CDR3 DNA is TGTGCCAGCACCAGTATTGGGAGTCCGACTAGCGGGAGCCACGAGACCCAGTACTTC. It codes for CASTSIGSPTSGSHETQYF. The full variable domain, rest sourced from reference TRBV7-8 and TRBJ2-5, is GAGVSQSPRYKVAKRGQDVALRCDPISGHVSLFWYQQALGQGPEFLTYFQNEAQLDKSGLPSDRFFAERPEGSVSTLKIQRTQQEDSAVYLCASTSIGSPTSGSHETQYFGPGTRLLVL.

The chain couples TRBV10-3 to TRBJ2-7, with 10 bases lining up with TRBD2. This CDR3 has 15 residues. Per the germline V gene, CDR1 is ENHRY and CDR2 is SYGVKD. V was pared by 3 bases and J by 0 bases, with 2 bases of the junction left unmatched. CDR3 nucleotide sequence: TGTGCCATCAGTGATTTAGCGGGAGGCTCCTACGAGCAGTACTTC. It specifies CAISDLAGGSYEQYF.

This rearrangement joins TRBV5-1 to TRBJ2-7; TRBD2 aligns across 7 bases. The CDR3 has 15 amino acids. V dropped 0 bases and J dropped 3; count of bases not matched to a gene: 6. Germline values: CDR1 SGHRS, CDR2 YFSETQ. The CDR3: CASSLDGTGGYEQYF. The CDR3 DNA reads TGCGCCAGCAGCTTGGACGGGACGGGAGGCTACGAGCAGTACTTC.